One and the same sample provided the 20 T cell receptor beta chains below, sequenced in a study of blood T cell repertoires in COVID-19. TCRdb keeps only in-frame clones here, not all; method: immunoSEQ multiplex PCR. The table has over 200,000 clones, roughly 76% seen once. The sample taken for sequencing was peripheral blood. Every receptor here comes from a human donor in a cohort sampled during active COVID-19.

This chain uses TRBV28 with TRBJ2-7; 7 bases line up with TRBD2. J lost 5 bases, V lost 6 bases, and 10 bases had no gene match. The CDR3 runs 14 residues. Germline values: CDR1 MDHEN, CDR2 SYDVKM. The CDR3: CASRRGGSVNEQYF. The CDR3 DNA sequence: TGTGCCAGCAGGCGGGGCGGGAGCGTCAACGAGCAGTACTTC. The full variable domain, rest sourced from reference TRBV28 and TRBJ2-7, is DVKVTQSSRYLVKRTGEKVFLECVQDMDHENMFWYRQDPGLGLRLIYFSYDVKMKEKGDIPEGYSVSREKKERFSLILESASTNQTSMYLCASRRGGSVNEQYFGPGTRLTVT.

The chain uses TRBV27 and TRBJ2-7, with TRBD1 matching 7 bases. Germline V lookup: CDR1 MNHEY, CDR2 SMNVEV (reference sequence). The CDR3 runs to 14 residues. V lost 3 bases and J lost 0; bases outside the gene matches: 2. CDR3 in DNA: TGTGCCAGCAGTTTGGGGGACAGCTCCTACGAGCAGTACTTC. Translated, it gives CASSLGDSSYEQYF.

V is TRBV2 and J is TRBJ2-6, with a weak D call TRBD1 (5 bases). Germline assignment: CDR1 SNHLY and CDR2 FYNNEI. The V end was cut by 7 bases, the J end by 0 bases, with 10 bases between. The CDR3 consists of 15 residues. CDR3 in DNA: TGTGCCAGCACCCGGACACCCTCTGGGGCCAACGTCCTGACTTTC. Amino acids: CASTRTPSGANVLTF.

The table lists this clone with a count of one. This chain uses TRBV7-9 with TRBJ2-5; 9 bases match TRBD2. V lost 6 bases and J lost 5; bases outside the gene matches: 10. This CDR3 is built from 15 residues. Germline V gives CDR1 SEHNR, CDR2 FQNEAQ (reference sequence). CDR3 DNA sequence: TGTGCCAGCAGTCCTTTTAGCGGGAGCGTCGAGACCCAGTACTTC. Translating gives CASSPFSGSVETQYF.

This clone was counted between two and nine times. Other DNA sequences within the sample encode an identical CDR3. This chain uses TRBV19 with TRBJ2-1; 12 nucleotides match TRBD2. The germline V gene has CDR1 LNHDA and CDR2 SQIVND (reference sequence). The CDR3 totals 19 residues. The V gene end was trimmed by 4 bases and the J gene end by 0 bases; junction bases not matched to a gene: 10. CDR3 amino acids: CASSTRLAGAISSYNEQFF. In nucleotides, the CDR3 is TGTGCCAGTAGTACCCGACTAGCGGGAGCTATCAGCTCCTACAATGAGCAGTTCTTC.

About this clone itself: The same CDR3 arises from other DNA sequences in this sample as well. The chain combines TRBV19 with TRBJ2-7; perhaps TRBD2 as D (6 bases). Germline V gene data show CDR1 as LNHDA and CDR2 as SQIVND (reference sequence). This CDR3 has 14 residues. Trimming cost V 3 bases and J 2 bases, with 11 bases left between them. The CDR3 coding sequence is TGTGCCAGTAGTATCGGAGGGTATCCCTACGAGCAGTACTTC. Its translation is CASSIGGYPYEQYF.

The chain uses TRBV6-2 or TRBV6-3 and TRBJ2-7; 14 bases map to TRBD2. Germline V gene data show CDR1 as MNHEY and CDR2 as SVGEGT. The CDR3 is 18 amino acids. V shed 4 bases, J shed 4 bases, and the junction held 12 bases outside the gene matches. CDR3 nucleotides: TGTGCCAGCAGTTCCCTTGGACTAGCGGGAGGAGGAGGGTACGAGCAGTACTTC. Amino acids: CASSSLGLAGGGGYEQYF.

CDR3 protein: CASSPAAESYEQYF. As DNA, the CDR3 is TGTGCCAGCAGCCCAGCGGCCGAATCCTACGAGCAGTACTTC. The chain recombines TRBV7-9 with TRBJ2-7, with a tentative D call TRBD2 (5 bases). The CDR3 runs to 14 residues. Trimming stripped 5 bases from V and 1 base from J, with 12 bases between. Germline values: CDR1 SEHNR, CDR2 FQNEAQ (reference sequence).

V and J are TRBV7-2 and TRBJ1-2; 8 nucleotides line up with TRBD1. The V gene end was trimmed by 5 bases and the J gene end by 5 bases; junction bases not matched to a gene: 1. Germline V gene sequence: CDR1 SGHTA, CDR2 FQGNSA. The CDR3 has 12 residues. The CDR3 protein is CASSRQGYGYTF. The CDR3 nucleotides are TGTGCCAGCAGCCGACAGGGGTATGGCTACACCTTC.

About this clone: The sample carries other DNA sequences with the same CDR3. CDR3 bases: TGTGCCAGCAGCGTAGCGGGGAGGACTGAAGCTTTCTTT. Amino acid sequence: CASSVAGRTEAFF. The rearrangement joins TRBV9 to TRBJ1-1, with D unclear. V was cut by 0 bases and J by 5 bases, with 8 bases left in between. Germline CDR1 is SGDLS and CDR2 is YYNGEE. This CDR3 region has 13 residues.

V is TRBV15 and J is TRBJ1-5; D is unresolved. Per germline, CDR1 LNHNV and CDR2 YYDKDF (reference sequence). CDR3 length: 13 residues. V was pared by 4 bases and J by 5 bases, with 9 bases between. CDR3 in amino acids: CATSTGGYQPQHF. The DNA of the CDR3 is TGTGCCACCAGCACGGGAGGTTATCAGCCCCAGCATTTT.

This sequence joins TRBV10-1 and TRBJ1-5; 9 bases agree with TRBD1. Germline CDR1 reads WNHNN; CDR2 reads SYGVQD (reference sequence). This CDR3 has 16 residues. Unmatched junction bases numbered 10, after V lost 7 bases and J lost 3 bases. CDR3 nucleotide sequence: TGCGCCAGCACCCACAGGGGGCCAAAACCCAATCAGCCCCAGCATTTT. Amino acids: CASTHRGPKPNQPQHF.

The rearrangement joins TRBV9 to TRBJ1-2; 9 positions agree with TRBD1. Trimming cost V 4 bases and J 6 bases; bases outside gene matches: 7. Germline V gives CDR1 SGDLS, CDR2 YYNGEE. This CDR3 has 14 amino acids. The CDR3 nucleotides are TGTGCCAGCAGCCCTCGCCGGGACAGGGATGGCTACACCTTC. This sequence encodes CASSPRRDRDGYTF.

This clone appeared once. The genes are TRBV7-9 and TRBJ2-3; 11 nucleotides match TRBD1. The CDR3 sequence is 16 residues long. Per the germline V gene, CDR1 is SEHNR and CDR2 is FQNEAQ (reference sequence). Losses at the gene ends were 1 base for V and 4 bases for J; bases not matched to a gene: 4. CDR3 coding DNA: TGTGCCAGCAGCTTAGATGGACAGGGGGCGGCAGATACGCAGTATTTT. Translated: CASSLDGQGAADTQYF.

Details on this clone: This likely comes from a read error, as the CDR3 has no conserved phenylalanine or tryptophan at its end. The DNA is left out, because the CDR3 cannot be placed on it with certainty; the CDR3 is given as TCRdb lists it. V usage is TRBV15 and J usage is TRBJ1-2; the table's TRBD1 call for D was not verified on the DNA. CDR1 and CDR2 (germline): LNHNV, YYDKDF (reference sequence). The CDR3 has 12 residues if both end residues are counted. CDR3 residues: CATSLGQGAPAA.

The genes are TRBV12-3 or TRBV12-4 and TRBJ1-2; no firm D call. V lost 1 base and J lost 7, with 10 bases in between. The CDR3 is 13 residues long. CDR3 loop: CASSLDGKSGYTF. The CDR3 coding sequence is TGTGCCAGCAGTTTAGACGGGAAATCTGGCTACACCTTC.

The V call is TRBV5-1, the J call TRBJ1-6; 7 bases are a match to TRBD1. CDR3 size: 15 residues. Germline lookup yields CDR1 SGHRS and CDR2 YFSETQ. V lost 0 bases, J lost 7 bases, and 4 bases stayed unmatched. CDR3 DNA: TGCGCCAGCAGCTTGGAAGGGGGCGGAAATTCACCCCTCCACTTT. Translation gives CASSLEGGGNSPLHF.

J is TRBJ2-5 and V is TRBV7-9; 10 bases map to TRBD1. The CDR3 contains 15 residues. Germline trimming cut 7 bases from V and 5 bases from J; bases unmatched to any gene: 10. Germline V gene data show CDR1 as SEHNR and CDR2 as FQNEAQ (reference sequence). The CDR3: CASTLGTGDRETQYF. The DNA for the CDR3 is TGTGCCAGCACCCTGGGGACAGGGGATCGGGAGACCCAGTACTTC. The whole variable domain, remainder taken from reference TRBV7-9 and TRBJ2-5, is DTGVSQNPRHKITKRGQNVTFRCDPISEHNRLYWYRQTLGQGPEFLTYFQNEAQLEKSRLLSDRFSAERPKGSFSTLEIQRTEQGDSAMYLCASTLGTGDRETQYFGPGTRLLVL.

The chain uses TRBV30 and TRBJ1-6; unclear D gene. Trimming pared 3 bases from V and 8 bases from J, leaving 14 bases between. This CDR3 contains 14 residues. CDR1 and CDR2 from the germline V gene are GTSNPN and SVGIG (reference sequence). CDR3 loop: CAWSVAGSHSPLHF. CDR3 nucleotides: TGTGCCTGGAGCGTCGCGGGGTCTCATTCACCCCTCCACTTT.

V and J are TRBV19 and TRBJ2-5; 7 nucleotides align to TRBD2. This CDR3 is 16 amino acids long. J gave up 3 bases and V 7 bases, and 14 bases lay outside the gene matches. The germline CDR1 and CDR2 sequences are LNHDA and SQIVND (reference sequence). CDR3 protein: CASTPLSGGGKETQYF. CDR3 in DNA: TGTGCCAGTACTCCACTATCGGGGGGAGGGAAAGAGACCCAGTACTTC.